This T cell receptor beta chain was sequenced during a study of T cells and Merkel cell carcinoma outcomes (dated by TCRdb to 2019 to 2021). With regard to the full study: In patients with Merkel cell carcinoma, researchers looked at whether the T-cell repertoire of the tumor, along with T-cell density, could predict clinical outcome.

V sheds 7 bases and J sheds 0 bases, leaving 7 bases between their ends. Spanning cysteine to phenylalanine, the CDR3 consists of 12 amino acids. Only the CDR3 portion is preserved as DNA: 36 bases, with reading frame beginning at the first base. The germline V gene sets CDR1 to SNHLY and CDR2 to FYNNEI. This clone was recorded once. The antigen it recognizes is unknown. Per-base quality was not reported, and no clone a single base away is much larger than it. The sample contains more than one DNA sequence encoding this CDR3. Receptor libraries were prepared by the immunoSEQ multiplex PCR assay. TCRdb provides this immuneACCESS table in a form limited to in-frame rearrangements. Some clones are lacking; in checked studies, under half of them reflect an unresolved V gene, and why the rest are absent is not known. A total of about 3,600 clones appear in this sample, almost 95% of them only once. Of the sample, just under 2% falls within the top ten clones.

The samples were obtained from people who had Merkel cell carcinoma. The paper's findings and limits, for the study overall: T-cell repertoire features combined with T-cell density were reported to predict clinical outcomes in Merkel cell carcinoma patients.

The specimen sequenced was tumor tissue from Merkel cell carcinoma. This chain is built from TRBV2 and TRBJ2-7, with a tentative D gene TRBD2 over 5 matching bases. This clonotype was sampled from a human donor with Merkel cell carcinoma. The sequenced DNA: TGTGCCAGCAAACGGGGCTCCTACGAGCAGTACTTC. It encodes CASKRGSYEQYF.